This T cell receptor (beta chain) derives from a study of blood T cell repertoires in COVID-19 (dated by TCRdb to about 2020). Regarding the complete study: The collaborator samples originated in the United States, Italy and Spain and spanned the acute and convalescent phases of COVID-19. The prospective study material was composed of cDNA or gDNA derived from T cells, B-cell-depleted T cells, or PBMCs. The dataset comprised deeply sampled blood TCRbeta repertoires from subjects exposed to, actively infected with, or recovered from COVID-19. The repertoires were released in a freely available public database intended as a resource for research on the immune response to SARS-CoV-2. Samples were obtained from the ongoing ImmuneRACE study (first 160 participants) and from approximately 1,200 subjects provided by 6 global collaborators. Sample metadata almost always included a de-identified subject ID, COVID-19 status, age in years and sex. Where available, HLA class I and class II types were taken from metadata supplied by the sample provider and were not determined by assay-based typing.

TCRbeta CDR3 regions were amplified from genomic DNA using the immunoSEQ Assay, a bias-controlled multiplex PCR. Processing in the source paper ran as follows. Nucleated cell counts per sample were estimated from amplification of reference gene primers within the assay. To quantify the absolute abundance of each unique TCRbeta CDR3 rearrangement, sequence reads were collapsed and filtered. For each sample, productive Simpson clonality was calculated as the square root of Simpson's diversity index across productive rearrangements. Sourced from immuneACCESS, this table was stored by TCRdb with only in-frame sequences that have V and J called. A share of the clones is absent; for the studies checked, an unresolved V gene accounts for under half, and the remainder has no known explanation. That table furnishes V, J and clone size, whereas the DNA furnished D and trimming. Present in this sample are under 200,000 clones, 84% of which were seen just once. Of the sample, around 14% falls within the top ten clones.

In its sample, this clone was seen once. The specificity of this receptor is unknown. Base qualities were left out, and no much larger clone turns up one base away. Broad study findings and their caveats: The quantity of clinical and demographic metadata differed by source and by participant and was supplied without curation.

The collaborating institutions used their own protocols to collect whole blood in K2EDTA tubes. For TCRbeta analysis, collaborator samples were shipped as frozen whole blood, as isolated PBMCs, or as DNA extracted from either sample type. The CDR3 holds 12 amino acids from the cysteine to the phenylalanine. Of the read, only the CDR3 DNA is kept; its 36 bases are in frame from base 1. CDR1 and CDR2 are drawn from the germline V gene: SGHTA, FQGNSA. Trimming removed 1 base from V and 5 bases from J, leaving 5 bases between the germline ends. The specimen was peripheral blood. The chain joins TRBV7-2 to TRBJ2-5; too little of a D gene remains to name it. This clonotype was obtained from a man aged 30 to 39 with active or convalescent COVID-19. For the CDR3, the sequence is CASSLVLETQYF. The sequence in DNA is TGTGCCAGCAGCTTAGTCTTGGAGACCCAGTACTTC. With the rest looked up from the reference TRBV7-2 and TRBJ2-5 genes rather than sequenced, the full variable domain is GAGVSQSPSNKVTEKGKDVELRCDPISGHTALYWYRQSLGQGLEFLIYFQGNSAPDKSGLPSDRFSAERTGGSVSTLTIQRTQQEDSAVYLCASSLVLETQYFGPGTRLLVL.